By frequency in the sample, the clone carrying this TCR beta chain is medium-sized. Its antigen is still unknown. Germline CDR1 and CDR2: SGHRS and YFSETQ. V shed 1 base and J shed 4 bases, with 14 bases lying between them. The CDR3 sequence is 16 residues long. This entry comes from a study of graft-versus-host responses after intestinal transplantation. The study's findings and limits: High graft-versus-host to host-versus-graft clonal ratios were seen in allografts of patients with graft-donor T cell macrochimerism.

Here immunoSEQ multiplex PCR was the method, and the copy in TCRdb shows in-frame clones only, minus some. The sample carries 100,000 to 140,000 clones, approximately 88% recorded once. The receptor comes from a human donor who was the organ donor for an intestinal transplant. The chain recombines TRBV5-1 with TRBJ1-4, with D possibly TRBD1 on 5 matching bases. The specimen was unstimulated CD4+ T cells sorted from spleen or lymph node cells, collected before transplant. The CDR3 nucleotides are TGCGCCAGCAGCTTGAATAGGAGGGACCTTAATGAAAAACTGTTTTTT. As protein: CASSLNRRDLNEKLFF.